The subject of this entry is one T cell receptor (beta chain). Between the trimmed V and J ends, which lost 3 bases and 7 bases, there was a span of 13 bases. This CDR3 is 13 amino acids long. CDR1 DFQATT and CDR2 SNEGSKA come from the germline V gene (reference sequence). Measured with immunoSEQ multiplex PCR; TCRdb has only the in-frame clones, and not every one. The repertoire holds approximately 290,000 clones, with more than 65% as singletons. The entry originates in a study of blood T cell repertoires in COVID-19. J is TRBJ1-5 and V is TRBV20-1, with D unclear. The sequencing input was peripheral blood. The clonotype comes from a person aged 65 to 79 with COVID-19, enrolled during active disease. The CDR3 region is CSASWPAEQPQHF. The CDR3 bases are TGCAGTGCTAGTTGGCCTGCCGAACAGCCCCAGCATTTT.